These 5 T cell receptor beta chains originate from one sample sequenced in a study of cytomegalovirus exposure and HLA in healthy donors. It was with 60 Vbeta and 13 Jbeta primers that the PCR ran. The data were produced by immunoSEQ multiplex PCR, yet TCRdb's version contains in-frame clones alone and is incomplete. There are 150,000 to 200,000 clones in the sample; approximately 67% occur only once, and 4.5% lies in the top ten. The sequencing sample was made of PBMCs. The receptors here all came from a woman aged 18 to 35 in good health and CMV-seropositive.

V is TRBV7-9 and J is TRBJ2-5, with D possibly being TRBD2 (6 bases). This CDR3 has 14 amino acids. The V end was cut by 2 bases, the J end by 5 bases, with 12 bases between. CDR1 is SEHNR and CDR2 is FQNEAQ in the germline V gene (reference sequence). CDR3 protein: CASSLQGGGETQYF. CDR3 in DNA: TGTGCCAGCAGCTTACAGGGAGGAGGGGAGACCCAGTACTTC.

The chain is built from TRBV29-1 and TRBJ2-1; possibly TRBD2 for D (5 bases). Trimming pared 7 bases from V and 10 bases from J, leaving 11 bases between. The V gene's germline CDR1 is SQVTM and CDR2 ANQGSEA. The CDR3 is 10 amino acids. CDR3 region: CSARLNEQFF. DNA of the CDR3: TGCAGCGCCCGACTAAACGAGCAGTTCTTC.

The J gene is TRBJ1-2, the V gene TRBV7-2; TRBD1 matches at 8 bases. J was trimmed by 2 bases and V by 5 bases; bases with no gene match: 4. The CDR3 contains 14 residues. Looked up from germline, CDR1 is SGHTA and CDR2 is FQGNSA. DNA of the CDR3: TGTGCCAGCAGCCACCGGACAGGGAACTATGGCTACACCTTC. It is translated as CASSHRTGNYGYTF.

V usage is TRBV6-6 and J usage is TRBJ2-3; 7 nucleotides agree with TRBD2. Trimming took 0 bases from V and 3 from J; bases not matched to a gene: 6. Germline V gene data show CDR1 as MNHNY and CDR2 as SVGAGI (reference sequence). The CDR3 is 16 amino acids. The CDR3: CASSYSVAGGTDTQYF. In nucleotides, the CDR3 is TGTGCCAGCAGTTACTCGGTAGCCGGGGGGACAGATACGCAGTATTTT.

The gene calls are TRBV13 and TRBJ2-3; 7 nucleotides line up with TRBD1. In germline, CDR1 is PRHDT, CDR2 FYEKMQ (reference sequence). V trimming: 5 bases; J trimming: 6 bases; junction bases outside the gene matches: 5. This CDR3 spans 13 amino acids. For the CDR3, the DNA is TGTGCCAGCAGCCTCATACAGGGGGATACGCAGTATTTT. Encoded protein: CASSLIQGDTQYF.